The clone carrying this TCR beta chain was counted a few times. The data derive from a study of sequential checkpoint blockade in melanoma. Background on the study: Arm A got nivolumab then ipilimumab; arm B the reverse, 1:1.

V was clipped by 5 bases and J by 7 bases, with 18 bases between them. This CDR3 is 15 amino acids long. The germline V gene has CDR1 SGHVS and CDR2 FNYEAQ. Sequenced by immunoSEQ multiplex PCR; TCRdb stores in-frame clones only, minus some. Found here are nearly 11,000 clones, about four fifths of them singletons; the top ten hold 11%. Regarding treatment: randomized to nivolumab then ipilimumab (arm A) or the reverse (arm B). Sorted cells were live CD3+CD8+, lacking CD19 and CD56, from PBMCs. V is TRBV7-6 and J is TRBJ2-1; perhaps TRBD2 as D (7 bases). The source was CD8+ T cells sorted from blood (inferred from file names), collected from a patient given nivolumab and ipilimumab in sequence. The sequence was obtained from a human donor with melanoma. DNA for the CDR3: TGTGCCAGCAGCCCGGGGGCGGGAGTTCGGAATGAGCAGTTCTTC. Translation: CASSPGAGVRNEQFF. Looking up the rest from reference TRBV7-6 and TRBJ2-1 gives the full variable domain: GAGVSQSPRYKVTKRGQDVALRCDPISGHVSLYWYRQALGQGPEFLTYFNYEAQQDKSGLPNDRFSAERPEGSISTLTIQRTEQRDSAMYRCASSPGAGVRNEQFFGPGTRLTVL.